Here is one T cell receptor (beta chain) with its context. The sample belongs to a study of blood T cell repertoires in COVID-19. The V end was cut by 2 bases, the J end by 6 bases, with 14 bases between. Germline values: CDR1 SGHAT, CDR2 FQNNGV. The CDR3 runs to 14 residues. Sequencing used immunoSEQ multiplex PCR; TCRdb keeps in-frame clones, though not all of them. The profile shows 200,000 to 300,000 clones, approximately 84% of them singletons. Specimen: peripheral blood. This chain joins TRBV11-2 and TRBJ2-7; tentative D call: TRBD2 (5 bases). The source is a human donor in a cohort sampled during active COVID-19. CDR3: CASSLRTPRSEQYF. The CDR3 DNA sequence: TGTGCCAGCAGCTTACGGACTCCCCGCAGCGAGCAGTACTTC.